This T cell receptor (beta chain) was profiled in a study of radiotherapy plus CTLA-4 blockade in lung cancer. Alongside CTLA-4 blockade with ipilimumab, patients with chemo-refractory metastatic non-small-cell lung cancer received focal radiation. Measured with immunoSEQ multiplex PCR; TCRdb has only the in-frame clones, and not every one. The sample records 20,000 to 25,000 clones, around 70% being singletons. Germline V gives CDR1 SGHTA, CDR2 FQGNSA. The CDR3 sequence is 15 residues long. Trimming removed 5 bases from V and 7 bases from J; junction bases left unmatched: 13. The source of this sequence is a human donor with non-small cell lung cancer who had stable disease on radiotherapy plus ipilimumab. Sequencing was performed on peripheral blood, taken from a patient treated with radiotherapy plus ipilimumab. This chain connects TRBV7-2 to TRBJ1-1; TRBD1 matches at 7 bases. Here the CDR3 DNA reads TGTGCCAGCAGCACCCGGACAGGCGGCCGGCGTGAAGCTTTCTTT. It codes for CASSTRTGGRREAFF.